Detailed here is one TCR beta chain. What it binds is not known. The CDR3 is 13 amino acids. CDR1 is MNHNY, CDR2 SVGAGI, per germline (reference sequence). Trimming pared 4 bases from V and 6 bases from J, leaving 12 bases between. The PCR was carried out with 60 Vbeta primers and 13 Jbeta primers. TCRdb's table, derived via immunoSEQ multiplex PCR, lists solely in-frame clones and lacks some. Of around 130,000 clones in the sample, 75% to 90% were seen once. These data originate in a study of cytomegalovirus exposure and HLA in healthy donors. Study-wide results and limits: Exclusion applied to some V segments, including TRBV6-2 and TRBV6-3, as they were indistinguishable. In vitro data verified a few CMV-associated chains as specific for CMV antigens. The listing of 150 to 200 TCR beta chains classed them as cytomegalovirus-associated. Productive rates of about 87% or about 30% were seen for most TCR beta V segments in an earlier analysis.

This clonotype was sampled from a woman aged 25 to 39 in good health and CMV-seropositive. The chain employs TRBV6-6 and TRBJ1-1; no definite D call. The sequenced material came from PBMCs. The chain's CDR3 is CASSLTPVSEAFF. DNA for the CDR3: TGTGCCAGCAGTTTAACGCCAGTTTCTGAAGCTTTCTTT.